This T cell receptor beta chain was recorded in a study of beta chain features in type 1 diabetes (dated by TCRdb to 2017 to 2018). Background for the entire study: Mean age, gender distribution, total cell number and subset yield did not differ between patients and healthy donors. Across all samples, some 110,000,000 sorted cells were examined, and cell number per subset correlated strongly with RNA yield. The study compared the TCRB repertoires of sorted circulating CD4+ T cell subsets in recently diagnosed type 1 diabetes patients with those in matched healthy donors. Naive and central memory subsets were obtained from all 30 or so donors, but regulatory and stem cell-like memory subsets were isolated from only 8 patients and 8 healthy donors.

The CDR3 contains 17 residues, cysteine and phenylalanine counted. Only the CDR3 portion is preserved as DNA: 51 bases, with reading frame beginning at the first base. V is shortened by 4 bases, J by 2 bases, and the region joining them spans 21 bases. The germline V gene gives CDR1 as MDHEN and CDR2 as SYDVKM. What the work shows at the level of the full study, not this receptor alone: Type 1 diabetes patients showed a moderate but significant shortening of TCRB CDR3 length in all four CD4+ subsets. The naive, central memory and regulatory TCRB repertoires appeared to resemble one another more closely among patients than among healthy donors. Because the HLA sub-analyses included only small numbers of individuals, any influence of HLA type on TCRB rearrangement was left unresolved. PCR may preferentially amplify shorter templates, but because patient and control samples were amplified and corrected together, any resulting skew would affect both groups equally. Because cDNA was sequenced instead of genomic DNA, activated cells with high expression could be over-represented, although the groups did not differ in activation or CD3 levels. At VDJ recombination sites, type 1 diabetes patients had fewer insertions and more deleted nucleotides, which implies abnormalities in thymic rearrangement.

This clone showed up just a few times. Its cognate antigen has yet to be identified. Qualities for individual bases were not recorded, and no much larger clone is one base off. From each donor, a single peripheral blood sample of around 120 mL on average was drawn into heparinised tubes. Naive, central memory, regulatory and stem cell-like memory CD4+ T cells were sorted on a BD FACSAria II using a panel including CD45RO, CCR7, CD25, CD127, CD95 and CD27. Purity was above 98% for every sorted population. PBMCs were isolated immediately by Lymphoprep density gradient centrifugation and stained directly without culture. Samples were stained and sorted in pairs, with one healthy donor and one patient per experiment, so that batch effects were minimized. The High Capacity cDNA Reverse Transcription Kit was used to reverse transcribe all of the isolated RNA, meaning that expressed TCRB transcripts were what got sequenced. Deep immunoSEQ sequencing was applied to naive, central memory and regulatory T cell samples, giving an average of about 3.6 million total reads per sample. Sorted cells were lysed in RLT buffer and RNA was extracted with DNase-treated RNeasy Micro or Mini kits, depending on cell number. Each cell subset was processed on its own to prevent cross-contamination, while patient and healthy donor samples were processed together. TCRB sequences were amplified from cDNA with the immunoSEQ multiplex PCR, producing 87-bp fragments spanning the CDR3 region. Sequencing of the amplicons was done on the Illumina HiSeq platform. Under the source paper's analysis protocol: PCR bias was computationally corrected using synthetic template baselines, reads within Hamming distance 2 were collapsed, and singletons that could not be merged were discarded. Reads were aligned against IMGT so that V, D and J genes, CDR3 length and insertions or deletions at six rearrangement sites could be assigned. Within each subset, clonotype counts were normalized to sorted cell number, and only after that were true diversity and Gini coefficients computed with the tcR R package. The overlap coefficient, calculated on TCRB nucleotide sequences, was used to quantify repertoire sharing. As a proxy for the pre-selection repertoire, out-of-frame TCRB sequences from naive cells were analyzed. TCRdb took over this immuneACCESS table, retaining in-frame rearrangements with V and J assigned. Such tables are incomplete; in checked studies, under half of the missing clones stem from an unresolved V gene, and the remainder is unexplained. V, J and clone size reflect that table, while D and trimming were determined from the DNA. The sample table shows around 600,000 clones, and approximately 13% are seen once. The ten top clones hold more than 0.1% of the sample.

Recombination linked TRBV28 to TRBJ2-7; matching of 6 bases hints at TRBD2 as the D gene. Sequences were obtained from naive CD4+ T cells from blood. The cell subset or site label corresponds to: true naive CD4+ T cells. This TCR derives from a young man with type 1 diabetes. The base sequence is TGTGCCAGCAGTTCGCCCCTAAATCGGGGGAGGACCTACGAGCAGTACTTC. Its amino acids are CASSSPLNRGRTYEQYF.